The sequence of this TCR beta chain was determined in a study of blood T cell repertoires in COVID-19. TCRdb keeps only in-frame clones here, not all; method: immunoSEQ multiplex PCR. Of roughly 49,000 clones listed, 89% are singletons. Trimming cost V 6 bases and J 4 bases; bases outside gene matches: 10. The CDR3 spans 15 residues. Per germline, CDR1 SGHAT and CDR2 FQNNGV. Material for sequencing was peripheral blood. The chain carries TRBV11-2 and TRBJ2-5; 8 bases agree with TRBD1. The sequence derives from a man between 60 and 70 years old with active COVID-19. DNA for the CDR3: TGTGCCAGCAGGCCGTCGGGGACAGGTGGAGAGACCCAGTACTTC. Amino acids: CASRPSGTGGETQYF.